The 32 T cell receptor beta chains presented below share a single source sample, sequenced in a study of T cell responses to AZD1222 COVID-19 vaccine. Using immunoSEQ multiplex PCR, the repertoire was profiled, and TCRdb retains in-frame clones only, with some absent. The table has 150,000 to 200,000 clones, approximately 95% seen once. Specimen: peripheral blood, collected on day 0 of AZD1222 vaccination. The receptor source for this set is an adult in good health.

The chain uses TRBV10-3 and TRBJ1-1; D is ambiguous. CDR1 is ENHRY, CDR2 SYGVKD, per germline. There are 14 residues in the CDR3. V shed 0 bases and J shed 10 bases, with 15 bases lying between them. In DNA form, the CDR3 reads TGTGCCATCAGTGAGTCTACCCTCCCAGGTGCAGCTTTCTTT. It translates to CAISESTLPGAAFF.

This sequence joins TRBV3-1 (or the pseudogene TRBV3-2) and TRBJ2-5; D not resolved. Per germline, CDR1 LGHDT and CDR2 YNNKEL (reference sequence). Trimming removed 1 base from V and 6 bases from J, with 9 bases in between. This CDR3 is built from 13 residues. The CDR3 DNA sequence: TGTGCCAGCAGCCAAGCCCAGAGCCAGACCCAGTACTTC. Translation: CASSQAQSQTQYF.

This clone was counted a single time. This rearrangement joins TRBV13 to TRBJ2-4; D is unresolved. Trimming removed 8 bases at V and 0 bases at J, with 14 bases between. This CDR3 comprises 15 residues. CDR1 and CDR2 from the germline V gene are PRHDT and FYEKMQ (reference sequence). The CDR3 nucleotides read TGTGCCAGCTCCCCGGGTCGGATAGCCAAAAACATTCAGTACTTC. The encoded protein is CASSPGRIAKNIQYF.

This clone appeared a single time. V gene TRBV9 combines with J gene TRBJ2-6, with a weak D call TRBD1 (6 bases). V lost 3 bases, J lost 2 bases, and 9 bases lay in between. This CDR3 region has 15 residues. The germline V gene encodes CDR1 SGDLS and CDR2 YYNGEE. CDR3 sequence: CASSGYRAGANVLTF. For the CDR3, the DNA is TGTGCCAGCAGCGGATACAGGGCTGGGGCCAACGTCCTGACTTTC.

The chain links TRBV6-5 to TRBJ1-1; D is unresolved. V gave up 0 bases and J gave up 7 bases, with 12 bases separating them. CDR1 is MNHEY and CDR2 is SVGAGI in the germline V gene. The CDR3 totals 14 residues. This CDR3 reads CASSYSFIEIEAFF. The CDR3 DNA follows: TGTGCCAGCAGTTACTCGTTTATAGAGATTGAAGCTTTCTTT.

The gene calls are TRBV3-1 (or the pseudogene TRBV3-2) and TRBJ1-2; no clear D. This CDR3 comprises 13 residues. The V and J ends lost 2 bases and 2 bases respectively, with 6 bases between them. Germline-derived CDR1 and CDR2 are LGHDT and YNNKEL (reference sequence). Here the CDR3 DNA reads TGTGCCAGCAGCCAAACTGAGAACTATGGCTACACCTTC. Translation: CASSQTENYGYTF.

The chain has TRBV7-8 and TRBJ2-2, with D uncertain. The CDR3 sequence is 17 residues long. CDR1 is SGHVS, CDR2 FQNEAQ, per germline. Deletions cut 1 base from V and 1 base from J, with 13 bases between. DNA for the CDR3: TGTGCCAGCAGCTTAGACTCTTCTACACTGAACACCGGGGAGCTGTTTTTT. This translates into CASSLDSSTLNTGELFF.

The V call is TRBV5-4, the J call TRBJ2-3; unclear D gene. The CDR3 spans 15 residues. V was clipped by 3 bases and J by 2 bases, with 13 bases between them. Germline lookup yields CDR1 SGHNT and CDR2 YYREEE (reference sequence). The CDR3 region is CASSSHSVPTDTQYF. The CDR3, as DNA: TGTGCCAGCAGCTCCCACTCCGTCCCCACAGATACGCAGTATTTT.

The V gene is TRBV7-2, the J gene TRBJ2-7; D is perhaps TRBD2 (5 bases). This CDR3 comprises 13 residues. Trimming shortened V by 5 bases and J by 2 bases, and 10 bases separated the two germline ends. Germline V gene lookup returns CDR1 SGHTA and CDR2 FQGNSA. This chain's CDR3 is CASSISETYEQYF. CDR3 bases: TGTGCCAGCAGCATTAGCGAAACCTACGAGCAGTACTTC. Variable domain in full (rest from reference TRBV7-2 and TRBJ2-7): GAGVSQSPSNKVTEKGKDVELRCDPISGHTALYWYRQSLGQGLEFLIYFQGNSAPDKSGLPSDRFSAERTGGSVSTLTIQRTQQEDSAVYLCASSISETYEQYFGPGTRLTVT.

This chain joins TRBV4-1 and TRBJ1-5; D not resolved. Trimming took 0 bases from V and 3 from J, leaving 12 bases between them. CDR3 length: 16 residues. The V gene's germline CDR1 is MGHRA and CDR2 YSYEKL. As DNA, the CDR3 is TGCGCCAGCAGCCAAGAAAGCGGGAGCCTCAATCAGCCCCAGCATTTT. It translates to CASSQESGSLNQPQHF.

The chain joins TRBV20-1 to TRBJ1-2; D is ambiguous. Per the germline V gene, CDR1 is DFQATT and CDR2 is SNEGSKA (reference sequence). This CDR3 contains 10 residues. Trimming stripped 6 bases from V and 0 bases from J, with 2 bases between. The chain's CDR3 is CSATNYGYTF. In DNA form, the CDR3 reads TGCAGTGCAACTAACTATGGCTACACCTTC.

In nucleotides, the CDR3 is TGTGCCAGCAGCCAGGCAAACACCATATATTTT. Translated, it gives CASSQANTIYF. The chain combines TRBV12-3 or TRBV12-4 with TRBJ1-3; no firm D call. Trimming pared 6 bases from V and 6 bases from J, leaving 6 bases between. The CDR3 sequence is 11 residues long.

In its sample, this clone was seen once. V and J are TRBV2 and TRBJ2-7, with TRBD1 as a possible D gene (6 bases). V dropped 0 bases and J dropped 1 base, with 10 bases sitting between them. The germline gives CDR1 SNHLY, CDR2 FYNNEI. The CDR3 is made up of 15 amino acids. The CDR3 spells CASSEATGQSYEQYF. The CDR3 bases are TGTGCCAGCAGTGAAGCTACAGGGCAGTCCTACGAGCAGTACTTC. Full variable domain (outside the CDR3, taken from reference TRBV2 and TRBJ2-7): EPEVTQTPSHQVTQMGQEVILRCVPISNHLYFYWYRQILGQKVEFLVSFYNNEISEKSEIFDDQFSVERPDGSNFTLKIRSTKLEDSAMYFCASSEATGQSYEQYFGPGTRLTVT.

The chain carries TRBV7-9 and TRBJ2-7, with D uncertain. Deletions cut 1 base from V and 0 bases from J, with 19 bases between. The CDR3 is 18 residues long. Germline-derived CDR1 and CDR2 are SEHNR and FQNEAQ (reference sequence). The CDR3 reads CASSLVEISDIGSYEQYF. CDR3 DNA: TGTGCCAGCAGCTTAGTCGAGATCTCTGACATCGGCTCCTACGAGCAGTACTTC.

The rearrangement joins TRBV18 to TRBJ2-7; tentative D call: TRBD1 (6 bases). The germline gives CDR1 KGHSH, CDR2 LQKENI. This CDR3 is 13 amino acids long. The V gene lost 6 bases and the J gene lost 0 bases, with 9 bases spanning the gap. This CDR3 is CASSPDSSYEQYF. The CDR3 DNA follows: TGTGCCAGCTCCCCGGACAGCTCCTACGAGCAGTACTTC. The whole variable domain, filled in from reference TRBV18 and TRBJ2-7, reads NAGVMQNPRHLVRRRGQEARLRCSPMKGHSHVYWYRQLPEEGLKFMVYLQKENIIDESGMPKERFSAEFPKEGPSILRIQQVVRGDSAAYFCASSPDSSYEQYFGPGTRLTVT.

J is TRBJ2-1 and V is TRBV5-1, with 10 bases fitting TRBD1. Germline V lookup: CDR1 SGHRS, CDR2 YFSETQ. This CDR3 is 15 amino acids long. V gave up 0 bases and J gave up 8 bases; unmatched junction bases: 5. Here the CDR3 reads CASSLGGDRGYEQFF. The CDR3 coding sequence is TGCGCCAGCAGCTTGGGAGGGGACAGGGGTTATGAGCAGTTCTTC.

The chain combines TRBV19 with TRBJ1-2; D not certain. The CDR3 is 12 residues long. The germline gives CDR1 LNHDA, CDR2 SQIVND (reference sequence). V was shortened by 6 bases and J by 9 bases, with 14 bases between the two germline ends. Here the CDR3 DNA reads TGTGCCAGTAGCTCCGGGGTGCGGAGCTACACCTTC. The encoded protein is CASSSGVRSYTF.

This chain uses TRBV7-9 with TRBJ2-3, with D possibly TRBD2 on 5 matching bases. Germline V gives CDR1 SEHNR, CDR2 FQNEAQ (reference sequence). The CDR3 is 14 amino acids. Trimming stripped 8 bases from V and 6 bases from J, with 18 bases between. The DNA of the CDR3 is TGTGCCAGCTATATCCTGGGAGTAGCGGATACGCAGTATTTT. It translates to CASYILGVADTQYF.

The genes are TRBV10-2 and TRBJ1-1; D is uncertain. Germline CDR1 and CDR2: WSHSY and SAAADI. CDR3 size: 14 residues. V gave up 3 bases and J gave up 0 bases, with 8 bases separating them. For the CDR3, the DNA is TGCGCCAGCAGTGAATTGGCCGTGAACACTGAAGCTTTCTTT. It codes for CASSELAVNTEAFF.

The V call is TRBV5-1, the J call TRBJ1-1; D may be TRBD1 (5 bases). Germline lookup yields CDR1 SGHRS and CDR2 YFSETQ. Trimming pared 2 bases from V and 8 bases from J, leaving 7 bases between. This CDR3 is built from 11 residues. The CDR3 DNA reads TGCGCCAGCAGCTTTGGGGGAGAAGCTTTCTTT. Translation gives CASSFGGEAFF.

This chain joins TRBV3-1 (or the pseudogene TRBV3-2) and TRBJ1-2; no definite D call. The CDR3 has 13 amino acids. Germline loops: CDR1 LGHDT, CDR2 YNNKEL (reference sequence). Trimming took off 5 bases at V and 5 bases at J, with 12 bases between the two ends. The CDR3 nucleotides read TGTGCCAGCAGCGGAGGGATTTGGTATGGCTACACCTTC. It yields the protein CASSGGIWYGYTF.

The chain uses TRBV27 and TRBJ1-1; D gene uncertain. Germline assignment: CDR1 MNHEY and CDR2 SMNVEV (reference sequence). The germline V and J ends were trimmed by 3 bases and 5 bases, with 10 bases remaining between them. This CDR3 contains 13 residues. CDR3 residues: CASSFDFETEAFF. The CDR3 nucleotides read TGTGCCAGCAGTTTTGACTTCGAAACTGAAGCTTTCTTT.

Turning to this clone: A much larger clone sits a single nucleotide away, making a read error possible. This chain joins TRBV19 and TRBJ2-1, with D uncertain. CDR3 length: 13 amino acids. Germline V gene sequence: CDR1 LNHDA, CDR2 SQIVND (reference sequence). The V end was cut by 3 bases, the J end by 12 bases, with 15 bases between. The CDR3 DNA follows: TGTGCCAGTAGTATTAATTTTGGTGATCGGCAGTTCTTC. Amino acids: CASSINFGDRQFF.

This clone has just one count. The rearrangement joins TRBV30 to TRBJ2-2; D might be TRBD1 (5 bases). This CDR3 comprises 14 residues. The V and J ends lost 1 base and 7 bases respectively, with 13 bases between them. Germline loops: CDR1 GTSNPN, CDR2 SVGIG (reference sequence). CDR3 sequence: CAWSGGLTGGELFF. The DNA of the CDR3 is TGTGCCTGGAGTGGAGGATTAACAGGCGGGGAGCTGTTTTTT.

This chain connects TRBV18 to TRBJ1-2; D is undetermined. The CDR3 is made up of 15 amino acids. CDR1 KGHSH and CDR2 LQKENI come from the germline V gene. Between the trimmed V and J ends, which lost 3 bases and 1 base, there was a span of 12 bases. CDR3 protein: CASSPLPSGNYGYTF. The CDR3 DNA is TGTGCCAGCTCACCCCTACCCAGCGGTAACTATGGCTACACCTTC.

V and J are TRBV19 and TRBJ2-2; D might be TRBD2 (6 bases). Germline CDR1 is LNHDA and CDR2 is SQIVND (reference sequence). V was trimmed by 5 bases and J by 5 bases, leaving 15 bases between them. This CDR3 has 15 amino acids. The CDR3 DNA sequence: TGTGCCAGTAGTCCCCCCGGGACTCCTACCGGGGAGCTGTTTTTT. Protein: CASSPPGTPTGELFF.

Details on this clone: The sample carries other DNA sequences with the same CDR3. The chain has TRBV12-3 or TRBV12-4 and TRBJ1-1, with a tentative D call TRBD1 (5 bases). The CDR3 totals 13 residues. V was clipped by 2 bases and J by 2 bases, with 6 bases between them. The DNA of the CDR3 is TGTGCCAGCAGTTTAAGGGGAAACACTGAAGCTTTCTTT. Its translation is CASSLRGNTEAFF.

The chain carries TRBV19 and TRBJ2-5; D is perhaps TRBD1 or TRBD2 (9 bases each). This CDR3 contains 17 residues. With 7 bases removed from V and 5 bases from J, the gap between germline ends came to 26 bases. Germline lookup yields CDR1 LNHDA and CDR2 SQIVND (reference sequence). The CDR3 spells CASTRSRLAGTGETQYF. DNA for the CDR3: TGTGCCAGTACTCGATCCCGGCTAGCGGGGACAGGGGAGACCCAGTACTTC.

The chain couples TRBV7-6 to TRBJ2-7, with TRBD2 matching over 8 bases. The CDR3 consists of 15 residues. Germline-derived CDR1 and CDR2 are SGHVS and FNYEAQ. After removal of 5 bases from V and 2 bases from J, the junction contained 8 bases not matched to a gene. CDR3 protein: CASSPRTSPTYEQYF. As DNA, the CDR3 is TGTGCCAGCAGCCCGAGGACTAGCCCGACCTACGAGCAGTACTTC.

CDR3 sequence (DNA): TGCGCCAGCAGCTTGGCCGGATCAGGGGGAGGATTCGAAAAACTGTTTTTT. Amino acids: CASSLAGSGGGFEKLFF. The genes are TRBV5-1 and TRBJ1-4; 7 bases are shared with TRBD1. CDR1 is SGHRS and CDR2 is YFSETQ in the germline V gene. Losses at the gene ends were 0 bases for V and 8 bases for J; bases not matched to a gene: 13. The CDR3 loop spans 17 amino acids.

The chain combines TRBV1 with TRBJ1-5. TRBV1 is labeled a pseudogene. This CDR3 has 19 amino acids. The CDR3 DNA reads TGCACCAGCAGCCAAGATAGGCCGGGTCTCGGGAGTTTCAATCAGCCCCAGCATTTT. Translated, it gives CTSSQDRPGLGSFNQPQHF.

The genes are TRBV3-1 (or the pseudogene TRBV3-2) and TRBJ1-2; 8 bases match TRBD1. The V gene end was trimmed by 4 bases and the J gene end by 2 bases; junction bases not matched to a gene: 12. CDR1 LGHDT and CDR2 YNNKEL come from the germline V gene (reference sequence). The CDR3 spans 17 residues. The CDR3 nucleotides read TGTGCCAGCAGCCCACAGACAGGGGAGGGCCCCAACTATGGCTACACCTTC. Protein product: CASSPQTGEGPNYGYTF.